The rows below give T cell receptor beta chains drawn from one sample of a study of T cell repertoires in cytomegalovirus infection. A single record per CDR3 protein comes from TCRdb applying MiXCR to the reads. The profile shows approximately 500,000 distinct CDR3 sequences, approximately 16% of them singletons. The sequenced material came from CD8+ T cells from PBMCs. The receptors were gathered from a human donor in good health (CMV status not recorded). Some clones in this sample may be carry-over from other donors' samples. Both conserved end residues are part of each CDR3. A D gene is named only where the DNA matches it firmly. Not every row has a clone size; where given, it reads once, few, many or a size class.

>-|TRBJ1-5|TRBV20-1|few|16
TGCAGTGCTAGAGATTCTGCAGGGGAAGTCAATCAGCCCCAGCATTTT
CSARDSAGEVNQPQHF
>TRBD1|TRBJ2-6|TRBV5-1|few|18
TGCGCCAGCAGCTTTTGGGGACAGGTTTTCTCTGGGGCCAACGTCCTGACTTTC
CASSFWGQVFSGANVLTF
>-|TRBJ1-1|TRBV27|few|14
TGTGCCAGCAGGGCAACAGGGAACGCCACTGAAGCTTTCTTT
CASRATGNATEAFF
>-|TRBJ2-1|TRBV14|many|13
TGCGCCAGCAGCCAGCGGAGTTACAATGAGCAGTTCTTC
CASSQRSYNEQFF
>TRBD2|TRBJ2-1|TRBV11-2|many|16
TGTGCCAGCAGCTGGAGCGGGGGCCCCCTCGCCAATGAGCAGTTCTTC
CASSWSGGPLANEQFF
>TRBD2|TRBJ2-3|TRBV20-1|-|15
TGCAGTGCTGAGAGTTGGACTAGCGGGGTAGATACGCAGTATTTT
CSAESWTSGVDTQYF
>-|TRBJ1-4|TRBV7-9|many|12
TGTGCCAGCAGCTTAATCGAGGAAAAACTGTTTTTT
CASSLIEEKLFF
>-|TRBJ1-2|TRBV2|-|16
TGTGCCAGCAGGGCTTGGCATGGGGGCATCCACTATGGCTACACCTTC
CASRAWHGGIHYGYTF
>TRBD1|TRBJ1-2|TRBV12-3/TRBV12-4|many|13
TGTGCCAGCAGTCCCGGGACAGCCGGAGGCTACACCTTC
CASSPGTAGGYTF
>TRBD1|TRBJ2-4|TRBV7-9|many|15
TGTGCCAGCAGTTGGGGGGAACAGGGGGAAAACATTCAGTACTTC
CASSWGEQGENIQYF
>-|TRBJ2-7|TRBV18|-|15
TGTGCCAGCTCACCAGCCACACCTGTCTCCTACGAGCAGTACTTC
CASSPATPVSYEQYF
>-|TRBJ2-1|TRBV13|once|16
TGTGCCAGCAGCTCCAGAGGGGGGTGGCTCTACAATGAGCAGTTCTTC
CASSSRGGWLYNEQFF
>-|TRBJ2-1|TRBV19|-|15
TGTGCCAGTAACCCCGCGGCAGCTCGCGAGGATGAGCAGTTCTTC
CASNPAAAREDEQFF
>-|TRBJ1-1|TRBV3-1|-|12
TGTGCCAGCAGCCAAGATAAGGAGGCGGCTTTCTTT
CASSQDKEAAFF
>TRBD2|TRBJ2-7|TRBV7-9|few|15
TGTGCCAGCAGCTCGCCCCCCGGGGGGGGCCACGAGCAGTACTTC
CASSSPPGGGHEQYF
>TRBD1|TRBJ2-7|TRBV7-3|few|15
TGTGCCAGCAGCTTGGGACAGGGGGTTTTGTACGAGCAGTACTTC
CASSLGQGVLYEQYF
>TRBD2|TRBJ2-1|TRBV18|-|16
TGTGCCAGCTCACCCACCGGACTAGCGACGAACAATGAGCAGTTCTTC
CASSPTGLATNNEQFF
>TRBD2|TRBJ2-1|TRBV25-1|few|15
TGTGCCAGCAGTGAGGGGGGAGGGTCCTACAATGAGCAGTTCTTC
CASSEGGGSYNEQFF
>TRBD1|TRBJ2-7|TRBV7-9|many|15
TGTGCCAGCAGTTCCCGCTCCGGGACAGGCTACGAGCAGTACTTC
CASSSRSGTGYEQYF
>-|TRBJ2-5|TRBV27|-|14
TGTGCCAGCAGTGGCCTCGGGGTCCAAGAGACCCAGTACTTC
CASSGLGVQETQYF
>TRBD2|TRBJ2-5|TRBV12-3/TRBV12-4|few|13
TGTGCCAGCAGCCCACCTAGCGGGGAGACCCAGTACTTC
CASSPPSGETQYF
>TRBD1|TRBJ2-2|TRBV6-5|many|17
TGTGCCAGCAGTTACATATCGGACAGGGAGAACACCGGGGAGCTGTTTTTT
CASSYISDRENTGELFF
>-|TRBJ2-7|TRBV11-2|many|14
TGTGCCAGCACCGCTTGGGCCAGACCCTACGAGCAGTACTTC
CASTAWARPYEQYF
>-|TRBJ2-3|TRBV7-9|many|16
TGTGCCAGCAGCGGACTCCTCATATGGGCCACAGATACGCAGTATTTT
CASSGLLIWATDTQYF
>-|TRBJ1-3|TRBV7-9|many|15
TGTGCCAGCAGCGAGCCGGGGCTCTCTGGAAACACCATATATTTT
CASSEPGLSGNTIYF
>-|TRBJ2-2|TRBV6-2/TRBV6-3|-|13
TGTGCCAGCAGTCCCCATTCCACCGGGGAGCTGTTTTTT
CASSPHSTGELFF
>-|TRBJ1-1|TRBV27|-|14
TGTGCCAGCAGTTTAGTTGCGGTGGGCACTGAAGCTTTCTTT
CASSLVAVGTEAFF
>TRBD1|TRBJ1-5|TRBV5-4|few|14
TGTGCCAGCAGCCAGGGGGGGACCAATCAGCCCCAGCATTTT
CASSQGGTNQPQHF
>TRBD2|TRBJ2-7|TRBV9|few|14
TGTGCCAGCAGCGTAGACGTAGCGGGAGACGAGCAGTACTTC
CASSVDVAGDEQYF
>TRBD2|TRBJ2-1|TRBV12-3/TRBV12-4|many|14
TGTGCCAGCAGCTATGGCGGGAGGGAAAATGAGCAGTTCTTC
CASSYGGRENEQFF
>-|TRBJ1-6|TRBV6-5|many|17
TGTGCCAGCAGTTACTCGTCAGGGGACACCTATAATTCACCCCTCCACTTT
CASSYSSGDTYNSPLHF
>TRBD2|TRBJ2-1|TRBV7-6|many|14
TGTGCCAGCAGCGTTACTAGCGGCTACAATGAGCAGTTCTTC
CASSVTSGYNEQFF
>-|TRBJ2-4|TRBV7-9|many|17
TGTGCCAGCAGCCCTGGGCCGACAGAACCCGCCAAAAACATTCAGTACTTC
CASSPGPTEPAKNIQYF
>-|TRBJ2-1|TRBV7-9|many|16
TGTGCCAGCAGCCACACCACTTTGAGCTCCTACAATGAGCAGTTCTTC
CASSHTTLSSYNEQFF
>TRBD2|TRBJ2-1|TRBV7-9|many|15
TGTGCCAGCAGCTTTAGCGGGAGAGTCGGAGATGAGCAGTTCTTC
CASSFSGRVGDEQFF
>-|TRBJ1-1|TRBV25-1|few|15
TGTGCCAGCAGTGAATATACAGGTGAAGGGAGTGAAGCTTTCTTT
CASSEYTGEGSEAFF